Listed here are 32 T cell receptor beta chains from one sample, sequenced in a study of CD8 T cells in ankylosing spondylitis. One entry per CDR3 protein results from TCRdb running MiXCR on the 5' RACE reads. The table records under 300,000 distinct CDR3 sequences, 8.6% of them present only once. Sequencing used blood, either unsorted or a sorted T cell fraction (not recorded which). All receptors come from a male donor with ankylosing spondylitis or in good health (not recorded which).

In this sample, this clonotype turned up many times. V usage is TRBV5-1 and J usage is TRBJ2-3; 7 bases fit TRBD2. The germline V gene encodes CDR1 SGHRS and CDR2 YFSETQ. Trimming removed 1 base from V and 2 bases from J; junction bases left unmatched: 4. The CDR3 covers 15 residues. The CDR3 DNA reads as TGCGCCAGCAGCTTGCTACTAGCGTTCACAGATACGCAGTATTTT. This gives the protein CASSLLLAFTDTQYF.

This clonotype was recorded at least ten times. The chain uses TRBV12-3 or TRBV12-4 and TRBJ2-2; TRBD1 is a possible D gene (6 bases). The CDR3 loop spans 14 amino acids. V gave up 7 bases and J gave up 3 bases, with 12 bases separating them. This CDR3 reads CASTFGTYTGELFF. DNA for the CDR3: TGTGCCAGCACCTTCGGGACATACACCGGGGAGCTGTTTTTT.

This clonotype was found many times. J is TRBJ2-3 and V is TRBV2; no clear D. The germline V and J ends were trimmed by 5 bases and 5 bases, with 11 bases remaining between them. The CDR3 has 13 residues. The germline V gene encodes CDR1 SNHLY and CDR2 FYNNEI. CDR3 coding DNA: TGTGCCAGCAGTCCGATGGGATTAGATACGCAGTATTTT. Its translation is CASSPMGLDTQYF.

Only a few counts were recorded for this clonotype. A read error may account for a junction end that differs from germline. This chain connects TRBV7-7 to TRBJ2-7; a possible D gene is TRBD1 (5 bases). This CDR3 region has 15 residues. Per the germline V gene, CDR1 is SSHAT and CDR2 is FNYEAQ (reference sequence). The CDR3 DNA reads as TGTGCTAGCAGCTTATATCAGGGAAGCTCCTACGAGCAGTACTTC. Residues: CASSLYQGSSYEQYF. Based on the CDR3 plus reference TRBV7-7 and TRBJ2-7, the full variable domain is GAGVSQSPRYKVTKRGQDVTLRCDPISSHATLYWYQQALGQGPEFLTYFNYEAQPDKSGLPSDRFSAERPEGSISTLTIQRTEQRDSAMYRCASSLYQGSSYEQYFGPGTRLTVT.

In its sample, this clonotype was seen many times. The rearrangement joins TRBV20-1 to TRBJ1-4; the D is unclear. Between the trimmed V and J ends, which lost 5 bases and 2 bases, there was a span of 12 bases. The CDR3 has 14 residues. The germline V gene encodes CDR1 DFQATT and CDR2 SNEGSKA (reference sequence). CDR3 sequence: CSAAPPGTNEKLFF. The CDR3 DNA sequence: TGCAGTGCTGCCCCCCCAGGCACTAATGAAAAACTGTTTTTT.

The V call is TRBV20-1, the J call TRBJ2-7; D call uncertain. V lost 2 bases to trimming and J lost 4 bases, with 15 bases between them. The germline CDR1 and CDR2 sequences are DFQATT and SNEGSKA (reference sequence). The CDR3 is 14 residues long. The CDR3 coding sequence is TGCAGTGCTAGAATAGGTGGGCAGCTATACGAGCAGTACTTC. Protein product: CSARIGGQLYEQYF.

The gene calls are TRBV6-5 and TRBJ2-2; no firm D call. The CDR3 sequence is 12 residues long. Per germline, CDR1 MNHEY and CDR2 SVGAGI. The V gene lost 6 bases and the J gene lost 6 bases, with 8 bases spanning the gap. The CDR3 spells CASRSDPGELFF. CDR3 nucleotide sequence: TGTGCCAGCAGATCTGACCCCGGGGAGCTGTTTTTT.

J is TRBJ1-2 and V is TRBV7-6, with TRBD1 as a possible D gene (6 bases). Germline V gives CDR1 SGHVS, CDR2 FNYEAQ. Trimming took off 3 bases at V and 8 bases at J, with 19 bases between the two ends. The CDR3 is made up of 15 amino acids. The CDR3: CASSFSEWGAQGYTF. The CDR3 nucleotides read TGTGCCAGCAGCTTTAGCGAATGGGGGGCGCAAGGCTACACCTTC.

This clonotype was seen ten or more times. The CDR3 region is CASRGQFTQYF. The CDR3, as DNA: TGTGCCAGCAGGGGGCAGTTTACGCAGTATTTT. J is TRBJ2-3 and V is TRBV12-3 or TRBV12-4; D is possibly TRBD1 (5 bases). This CDR3 is 11 amino acids long. The V end lost 6 bases, the J end lost 8 bases, and 9 bases lay between the germline ends.

This clonotype was detected ten times or more. The chain couples TRBV3-1 to TRBJ2-3, with D uncertain. This CDR3 contains 17 residues. Trimming stripped 1 base from V and 2 bases from J, with 16 bases between. Germline V gene sequence: CDR1 LGHDT, CDR2 YNNKEL (reference sequence). CDR3 in amino acids: CASSQGADTSYTDTQYF. In nucleotides, the CDR3 is TGTGCCAGCAGCCAAGGGGCAGACACCTCCTACACAGATACGCAGTATTTT.

There are many counts of this clonotype. The J gene is TRBJ2-5, the V gene TRBV29-1, with D possibly TRBD1 on 5 matching bases. The germline V gene encodes CDR1 SQVTM and CDR2 ANQGSEA. V was cut by 5 bases and J by 4 bases, with 17 bases left in between. The length of the CDR3 is 14 residues. The CDR3 spells CSVSPLGELETQYF. The DNA of the CDR3 is TGCAGCGTTTCCCCATTAGGGGAACTAGAGACCCAGTACTTC.

The rearrangement joins TRBV20-1 to TRBJ2-3, with TRBD1 as a possible D gene (5 bases). The V gene lost 0 bases and the J gene lost 1 base, with 14 bases spanning the gap. Germline V lookup: CDR1 DFQATT, CDR2 SNEGSKA (reference sequence). This CDR3 is 16 amino acids long. The CDR3 nucleotides read TGCAGTGCTAGAGATCGGTCAGGGCTACGCACAGATACGCAGTATTTT. Residues: CSARDRSGLRTDTQYF.

This clonotype was seen more than once but under ten times. V usage is TRBV20-1 and J usage is TRBJ2-5; D ambiguous. This CDR3 has 15 amino acids. CDR1 DFQATT and CDR2 SNEGSKA come from the germline V gene (reference sequence). The V end was cut by 2 bases, the J end by 0 bases, with 13 bases between. CDR3 sequence reads: CSARIRGRNQETQYF. The DNA for the CDR3 is TGCAGTGCTAGAATCCGTGGGCGGAACCAAGAGACCCAGTACTTC.

At least ten counts were recorded for this clonotype. J is TRBJ2-5 and V is TRBV20-1, with D possibly matching TRBD1 (5 bases). The CDR3 contains 13 residues. With 2 bases removed from V and 3 bases from J, the gap between germline ends came to 10 bases. Per germline, CDR1 DFQATT and CDR2 SNEGSKA (reference sequence). The CDR3 bases are TGCAGTGCTAGAATCGACAGCAAAGAGACCCAGTACTTC. This codes for CSARIDSKETQYF.

This clonotype showed up many times. The rearrangement joins TRBV5-6 to TRBJ1-1; perhaps TRBD1 as D (5 bases). The germline gives CDR1 SGHDT, CDR2 YYEEEE. Trimming pared 9 bases from V and 3 bases from J, leaving 18 bases between. The CDR3 loop spans 14 amino acids. The CDR3 is CATSEGQIDTEAFF. CDR3 nucleotides: TGTGCCACCAGTGAGGGGCAGATTGACACTGAAGCTTTCTTT.

This clonotype appeared many times. The chain recombines TRBV7-9 with TRBJ2-4, with D possibly being TRBD2 (6 bases). Germline CDR1 is SEHNR and CDR2 is FQNEAQ (reference sequence). V gave up 1 base and J gave up 10 bases, with 14 bases separating them. This CDR3 has 14 residues. In DNA, the CDR3 is TGTGCCAGCAGCTTAGTTGGCGGGGTGGAGATTCAGTACTTC. This translates into CASSLVGGVEIQYF.

This clonotype was recorded at least ten times. V and J are TRBV29-1 and TRBJ1-2; a possible D gene is TRBD1 (6 bases). The germline V gene encodes CDR1 SQVTM and CDR2 ANQGSEA. Trimming took 6 bases from V and 0 from J, leaving 11 bases between them. The CDR3 length is 13 residues. The DNA of the CDR3 is TGCAGCGTCTCCGACAGGACTAACTATGGCTACACCTTC. As protein: CSVSDRTNYGYTF. Complete variable domain (other parts from reference TRBV29-1 and TRBJ1-2): SAVISQKPSRDICQRGTSLTIQCQVDSQVTMMFWYRQQPGQSLTLIATANQGSEATYESGFVIDKFPISRPNLTFSTLTVSNMSPEDSSIYLCSVSDRTNYGYTFGSGTRLTVV.

This chain joins TRBV7-3 and TRBJ1-1; maybe TRBD1 (5 bases). Trimming cost V 8 bases and J 4 bases, with 17 bases left between them. The CDR3 runs to 14 residues. Germline V CDR1 and CDR2: SGHTA, FQGTGA. The CDR3 here is CASAFTREGTEAFF. CDR3 coding DNA: TGTGCCAGCGCCTTTACCAGGGAAGGCACTGAAGCTTTCTTT.

The chain links TRBV7-9 to TRBJ1-1; tentatively, D is TRBD1 (6 bases). CDR3 length: 16 residues. CDR1 and CDR2 (germline): SEHNR, FQNEAQ (reference sequence). Trimming removed 7 bases at V and 2 bases at J, with 20 bases between. The CDR3 DNA reads as TGTGCCAGCATTCCGCCCGGGGGGCTAGGAAACACTGAAGCTTTCTTT. It codes for CASIPPGGLGNTEAFF.

The sample holds many counts of this clonotype. This chain connects TRBV29-1 to TRBJ1-1, with D unresolved. V lost 6 bases, J lost 1 base, and 6 bases lay in between. CDR1 SQVTM and CDR2 ANQGSEA come from the germline V gene. The CDR3 totals 11 residues. The CDR3 spells CSVERNTEAFF. Written as DNA, the CDR3 is TGCAGCGTAGAGAGGAACACTGAAGCTTTCTTT.

The CDR3 region has the DNA TGTGCCAGCAGCTTAGTTTGGGACAACCAAGAGACCCAGTACTTC. Translated: CASSLVWDNQETQYF. The rearrangement links TRBV7-9 to TRBJ2-5; tentative D call: TRBD1 (6 bases). This CDR3 spans 15 amino acids. Germline lookup yields CDR1 SEHNR and CDR2 FQNEAQ (reference sequence). V was trimmed by 1 base and J by 0 bases, leaving 9 bases between them.

This clonotype showed up many times. V gene TRBV19 combines with J gene TRBJ1-6, with D possibly matching TRBD1 (5 bases). Germline assignment: CDR1 LNHDA and CDR2 SQIVND (reference sequence). Trimming stripped 5 bases from V and 5 bases from J, with 13 bases between. The CDR3 has 15 residues. The chain's CDR3 is CASSGRDGNNSPLHF. CDR3 DNA sequence: TGTGCCAGTAGTGGCAGGGATGGAAATAATTCACCCCTCCACTTT. The full variable domain, rest sourced from reference TRBV19 and TRBJ1-6, is DGGITQSPKYLFRKEGQNVTLSCEQNLNHDAMYWYRQDPGQGLRLIYYSQIVNDFQKGDIAEGYSVSREKKESFPLTVTSAQKNPTAFYLCASSGRDGNNSPLHFGNGTRLTVT.

This clonotype was picked up many times. V usage is TRBV7-2 and J usage is TRBJ1-1; 8 bases agree with TRBD1. Unmatched junction bases numbered 7, after V lost 0 bases and J lost 4 bases. The CDR3 runs 16 residues. Germline loops: CDR1 SGHTA, CDR2 FQGNSA. The DNA of the CDR3 is TGTGCCAGCAGCTTAGCAGGACAGGGTTTGGGCACTGAAGCTTTCTTT. Residues: CASSLAGQGLGTEAFF.

This clonotype occurred a few times. The chain combines TRBV11-2 with TRBJ2-5; 12 bases line up with TRBD2. In germline, CDR1 is SGHAT, CDR2 FQNNGV. This CDR3 is built from 19 residues. Unmatched junction bases numbered 13, after V lost 1 base and J lost 4 bases. CDR3 sequence reads: CASSLVALRLAGVGETQYF. The CDR3, as DNA: TGTGCCAGCAGCTTAGTGGCCCTCCGACTAGCGGGAGTGGGAGAGACCCAGTACTTC.

This clonotype was counted ten times or more. The chain employs TRBV6-1 and TRBJ2-2; D is possibly TRBD1 (5 bases). The CDR3 is made up of 13 amino acids. Trimming pared 6 bases from V and 7 bases from J, leaving 12 bases between. CDR1 and CDR2 from the germline V gene are MNHNS and SASEGT. The CDR3 here is CASRTVGLGELFF. In nucleotides, the CDR3 is TGTGCCAGCAGAACCGTGGGGCTCGGGGAGCTGTTTTTT.

The CDR3 spells CARGPRTSGAPWEDTQYF. CDR3 nucleotides: TGTGCCAGGGGCCCCCGGACTAGCGGGGCGCCGTGGGAAGATACGCAGTATTTT. The V gene is TRBV4-2, the J gene TRBJ2-3, with 12 positions matching TRBD2. CDR1 is LGHNA, CDR2 YNFKEQ, per germline. Trimming at V came to 9 bases and at J to 5 bases, leaving 18 bases not matched to a gene. This CDR3 region has 18 residues.

This clonotype has at least ten counts. V gene TRBV5-1 combines with J gene TRBJ2-7; D perhaps matches TRBD2 (6 bases). Trimming pared 7 bases from V and 2 bases from J, leaving 13 bases between. Germline CDR1 reads SGHRS; CDR2 reads YFSETQ. The CDR3 extends over 13 amino acids. CDR3 nucleotide sequence: TGCGCCAGCTTCAATAGCGGAACCTACGAGCAGTACTTC. It is translated as CASFNSGTYEQYF.

This clonotype was counted only a few times. A junction end diverges from the germline sequence, so it may reflect a read error. The chain recombines TRBV6-2 or TRBV6-3 with TRBJ1-1, with a tentative D call TRBD1 (5 bases). There are 14 residues in the CDR3. The germline V gene has CDR1 MNHEY and CDR2 SVGEGT. Here the CDR3 DNA reads TGTGCCAGCAAGAGCGACAGTCTGAAAACTGAAGCTTTCTTT. Translated, it gives CASKSDSLKTEAFF.

The genes are TRBV5-1 and TRBJ2-7, with 8 bases matching TRBD1. V gave up 0 bases and J gave up 0 bases; unmatched junction bases: 8. CDR3 length equals 17 residues. Germline CDR1 SGHRS, CDR2 YFSETQ. DNA of the CDR3: TGCGCCAGCAGCTTGGAACCCCAAGACAGGGGCTCCTACGAGCAGTACTTC. It is translated as CASSLEPQDRGSYEQYF. The full variable domain, rest sourced from reference TRBV5-1 and TRBJ2-7, is KAGVTQTPRYLIKTRGQQVTLSCSPISGHRSVSWYQQTPGQGLQFLFEYFSETQRNKGNFPGRFSGRQFSNSRSEMNVSTLELGDSALYLCASSLEPQDRGSYEQYFGPGTRLTVT.

Concerning this clonotype itself: A read error may be the cause here, since a much bigger clone is one base away. The rearrangement joins TRBV7-9 to TRBJ2-5; D may be TRBD2 (5 bases). Germline CDR1 reads SEHNR; CDR2 reads FQNEAQ (reference sequence). The CDR3 sequence is 15 residues long. As DNA, the CDR3 is TGTGCCTGCAGCCTCCGGGAACGGCCCCAAGAGACCCAGTACTTC. This codes for CACSLRERPQETQYF.

In its sample, this clonotype was seen a few times. The chain is built from TRBV11-2 and TRBJ2-7; TRBD2 matches at 8 bases. The V and J ends lost 7 bases and 2 bases, in that order; junction bases with no gene match: 10. Germline V gene lookup returns CDR1 SGHAT and CDR2 FQNNGV. The CDR3 runs 15 residues. The chain's CDR3 is CASTSGGRETYEQYF. CDR3 sequence (DNA): TGTGCCAGCACCTCGGGGGGGAGGGAAACCTACGAGCAGTACTTC.

This clonotype was counted only a few times. V gene TRBV12-3 or TRBV12-4 combines with J gene TRBJ2-2; D remains ambiguous. The CDR3 loop spans 19 amino acids. V dropped 0 bases and J dropped 3 bases, with 20 bases sitting between them. The CDR3: CASSLALIPHLSYTGELFF. In nucleotides, the CDR3 is TGTGCCAGCAGTTTAGCGCTAATTCCGCACCTGTCTTACACCGGGGAGCTGTTTTTT.